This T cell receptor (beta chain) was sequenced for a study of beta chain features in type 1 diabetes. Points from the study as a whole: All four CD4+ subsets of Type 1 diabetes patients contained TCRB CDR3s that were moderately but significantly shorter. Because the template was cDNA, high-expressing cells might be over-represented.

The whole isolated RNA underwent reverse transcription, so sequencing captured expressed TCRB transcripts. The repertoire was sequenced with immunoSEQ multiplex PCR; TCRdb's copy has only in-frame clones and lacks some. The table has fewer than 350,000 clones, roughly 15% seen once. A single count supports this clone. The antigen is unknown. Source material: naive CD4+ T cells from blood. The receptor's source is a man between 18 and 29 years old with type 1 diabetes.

Written as DNA, the CDR3 is TGCGCCACCACAACACGACAGGGCGCAGAGACCCAGTACTTC. This translates into CATTTRQGAETQYF. V gene TRBV5-1 combines with J gene TRBJ2-5; TRBD1 aligns across 7 bases. The J segment lost 4 bases and the V segment lost 9 bases, leaving 12 bases of the junction unmatched. Germline CDR1 and CDR2: SGHRS and YFSETQ. The CDR3 loop spans 14 amino acids.